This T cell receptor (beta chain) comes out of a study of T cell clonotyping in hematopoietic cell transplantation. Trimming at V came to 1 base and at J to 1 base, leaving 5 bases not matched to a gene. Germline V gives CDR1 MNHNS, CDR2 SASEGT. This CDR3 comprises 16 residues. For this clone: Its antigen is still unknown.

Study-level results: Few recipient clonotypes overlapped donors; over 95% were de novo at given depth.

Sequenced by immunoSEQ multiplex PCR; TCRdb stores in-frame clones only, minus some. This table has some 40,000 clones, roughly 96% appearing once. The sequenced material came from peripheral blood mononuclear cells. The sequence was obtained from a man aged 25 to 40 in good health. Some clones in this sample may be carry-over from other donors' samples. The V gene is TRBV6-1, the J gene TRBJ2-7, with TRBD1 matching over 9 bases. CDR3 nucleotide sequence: TGTGCCAGCAGTGAAGATGAGACAGGGGGATCCTACGAGCAGTACTTC. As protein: CASSEDETGGSYEQYF.